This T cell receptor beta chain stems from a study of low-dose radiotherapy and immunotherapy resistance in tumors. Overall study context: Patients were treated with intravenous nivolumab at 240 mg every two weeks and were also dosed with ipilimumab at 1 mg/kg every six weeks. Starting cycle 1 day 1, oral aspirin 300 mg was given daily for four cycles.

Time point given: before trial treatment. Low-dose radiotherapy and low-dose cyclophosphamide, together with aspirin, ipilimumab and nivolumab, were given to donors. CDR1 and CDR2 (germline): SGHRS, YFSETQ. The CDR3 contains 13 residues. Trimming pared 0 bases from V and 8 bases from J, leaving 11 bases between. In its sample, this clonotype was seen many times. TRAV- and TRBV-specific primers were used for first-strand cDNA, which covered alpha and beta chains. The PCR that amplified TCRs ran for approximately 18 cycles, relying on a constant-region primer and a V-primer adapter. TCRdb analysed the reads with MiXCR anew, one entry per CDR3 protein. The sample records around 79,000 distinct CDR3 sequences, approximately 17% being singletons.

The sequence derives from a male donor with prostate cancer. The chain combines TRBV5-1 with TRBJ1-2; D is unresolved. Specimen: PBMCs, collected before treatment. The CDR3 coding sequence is TGCGCCAGCAGCTTGGATGGATCGGGCGGCTACACCTTC. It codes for CASSLDGSGGYTF.